These 18 T cell receptor beta chains share one sample of origin, sequenced in a study of T-cell reconstitution after alpha-beta-depleted transplantation in children. A library of TCRbeta sequences, prepared with unique molecular identifiers, was generated. One entry per CDR3 protein results from TCRdb running MiXCR on the PCR reads. The sample holds nearly 350,000 distinct CDR3 sequences, around 15% seen once. Sequences were derived from PBMCs, mostly from graft donor cells, sampled 360 days after TCRalphabeta/CD19-depleted stem cell transplant. The receptors were sampled from a male patient aged 2 to 10 who had a stem cell transplant for acute lymphoblastic leukemia, so the T cells may come from the graft donor.

There are a few counts of this clonotype. This chain uses TRBV4-3 with TRBJ1-1; D ambiguous. The CDR3 length is 13 residues. From germline, CDR1 is LGHNA and CDR2 YSLEER. V gave up 1 base and J gave up 1 base, with 4 bases separating them. This CDR3 is CASSQAPNTEAFF. DNA of the CDR3: TGCGCCAGCAGCCAAGCACCGAACACTGAAGCTTTCTTT.

This clonotype was observed a handful of times. CDR3 protein: CASSLHTRLAGTDTQYF. CDR3 bases: TGTGCCAGCAGCCTCCACACCCGACTAGCGGGCACAGATACGCAGTATTTT. This chain connects TRBV7-6 to TRBJ2-3; TRBD2 matches at 9 bases. CDR1 is SGHVS, CDR2 FNYEAQ, per germline. The CDR3 extends over 17 amino acids. Trimming removed 5 bases from V and 1 base from J; junction bases left unmatched: 10.

The chain carries TRBV30 and TRBJ1-2; TRBD1 matches at 8 bases. J was trimmed by 8 bases and V by 5 bases; bases with no gene match: 10. From germline, CDR1 is GTSNPN and CDR2 SVGIG (reference sequence). The CDR3 contains 13 residues. This CDR3 is CAWEPGQAHGYTF. The CDR3 nucleotides are TGTGCCTGGGAACCGGGACAGGCGCACGGCTACACCTTC.

This clonotype was observed many times. The chain is built from TRBV10-3 and TRBJ2-3; D is ambiguous. The CDR3 spans 15 residues. Trimming pared 4 bases from V and 1 base from J, leaving 12 bases between. Germline V gene sequence: CDR1 ENHRY, CDR2 SYGVKD. In nucleotides, the CDR3 is TGTGCCATCAGTGGCCCCAACCGAGGCACAGATACGCAGTATTTT. This translates into CAISGPNRGTDTQYF.

Ten or more counts support this clonotype. The chain is built from TRBV2 and TRBJ2-1, with D unresolved. V was clipped by 5 bases and J by 8 bases, with 13 bases between them. The CDR3 loop spans 13 amino acids. Germline values: CDR1 SNHLY, CDR2 FYNNEI. Written as DNA, the CDR3 is TGTGCCAGCAGTCGCCTTATCTCTCATGAGCAGTTCTTC. This encodes CASSRLISHEQFF.

The rearrangement uses TRBV20-1 and TRBJ2-7; 8 positions match TRBD2. This CDR3 contains 13 residues. Per the germline V gene, CDR1 is DFQATT and CDR2 is SNEGSKA (reference sequence). V shed 5 bases and J 6 bases; nucleotides not matched to a gene: 9. The CDR3 nucleotides read TGCAGTGCTGCAAGGGCGGGAGGCAGCGAGCAGTACTTC. The encoded protein is CSAARAGGSEQYF.

The chain uses TRBV25-1 and TRBJ2-6, with D possibly called TRBD1 or TRBD2 (5 bases each). Trimming removed 8 bases from V and 4 bases from J, with 9 bases in between. The germline CDR1 and CDR2 sequences are MGHDK and SYGVNS. This CDR3 is built from 13 residues. This CDR3 reads CASEGSGANVLTF. In nucleotides, the CDR3 is TGTGCCAGCGAGGGGTCCGGGGCCAACGTCCTGACTTTC.

This clonotype was seen more than once but under ten times. V and J are TRBV4-3 and TRBJ2-1; 8 bases are shared with TRBD2. The CDR3 is 15 residues long. The germline CDR1 and CDR2 sequences are LGHNA and YSLEER. After removal of 5 bases from V and 2 bases from J, the junction contained 5 bases not matched to a gene. The CDR3 spells CASSMTSAPYNEQFF. CDR3 nucleotides: TGCGCCAGCAGCATGACTAGCGCACCCTACAATGAGCAGTTCTTC.

The V call is TRBV6-5, the J call TRBJ2-3, with D uncertain. CDR1 is MNHEY and CDR2 is SVGAGI in the germline V gene. The CDR3 has 19 residues. Trimming stripped 0 bases from V and 3 bases from J, with 22 bases between. In DNA form, the CDR3 reads TGTGCCAGCAGTTACTCCTCGGTACACCCCTTTAGGCGGACAGATACGCAGTATTTT. Translating it yields CASSYSSVHPFRRTDTQYF.

This clonotype was picked up a small number of times. The rearrangement links TRBV5-1 to TRBJ2-7; TRBD1 might be the D (6 bases). The V gene lost 4 bases and the J gene lost 3 bases, with 14 bases spanning the gap. The CDR3 has 14 residues. Germline assignment: CDR1 SGHRS and CDR2 YFSETQ. The CDR3 here is CASSGGHSNYEQYF. The CDR3 DNA reads as TGCGCCAGCAGCGGGGGACACTCAAACTACGAGCAGTACTTC.

This clonotype appeared a few times. This chain uses TRBV5-1 with TRBJ2-7, with TRBD1 matching 7 bases. Germline CDR1 and CDR2: SGHRS and YFSETQ. With V trimmed by 0 bases and J by 2 bases, 5 bases remained unmatched. This CDR3 is 15 amino acids long. This chain's CDR3 is CASSLGDRDAYEQYF. The CDR3 DNA is TGCGCCAGCAGCTTGGGGGACAGAGATGCCTACGAGCAGTACTTC.

The chain employs TRBV20-1 and TRBJ2-7; TRBD2 might be the D (5 bases). Germline loops: CDR1 DFQATT, CDR2 SNEGSKA (reference sequence). CDR3 length: 12 residues. Between the trimmed V and J ends, which lost 6 bases and 2 bases, there was a span of 11 bases. The CDR3 sequence: CSAGKDAYEQYF. CDR3 in DNA: TGCAGTGCCGGGAAGGACGCCTACGAGCAGTACTTC.

This clonotype was observed at least ten times. The chain recombines TRBV27 with TRBJ2-2, with TRBD2 matching over 8 bases. Germline V lookup: CDR1 MNHEY, CDR2 SMNVEV (reference sequence). The CDR3 has 14 amino acids. The junction had 6 bases not matched to a gene; V was cut back by 4 bases and J by 8 bases. CDR3 residues: CASSSQGLAGELFF. DNA for the CDR3: TGTGCCAGCAGTTCCCAAGGACTAGCTGGGGAGCTGTTTTTT.

The table lists this clonotype with a few counts. V gene TRBV20-1 combines with J gene TRBJ2-7; TRBD2 aligns across 9 bases. The CDR3 is made up of 14 amino acids. V was clipped by 5 bases and J by 7 bases; unmatched bases: 12. CDR1 is DFQATT, CDR2 SNEGSKA, per germline (reference sequence). The CDR3 reads CSASPIAGVGEQYF. The CDR3 nucleotides read TGCAGTGCTTCCCCTATAGCGGGGGTTGGTGAGCAGTACTTC.

This clonotype was counted many times. This chain joins TRBV6-2 or TRBV6-3 and TRBJ1-1; possibly TRBD1 for D (6 bases). Trimming stripped 8 bases from V and 0 bases from J, with 19 bases between. CDR1 MNHEY and CDR2 SVGEGT come from the germline V gene. The length of the CDR3 is 16 residues. CDR3 nucleotide sequence: TGTGCCAGCTACGACGCTGGGGGGCCCGTGAACACTGAAGCTTTCTTT. Translating gives CASYDAGGPVNTEAFF.

The V gene is TRBV4-2, the J gene TRBJ2-3; TRBD2 agrees at 7 bases. V lost 0 bases and J lost 5; bases outside the gene matches: 5. Germline loops: CDR1 LGHNA, CDR2 YNFKEQ. This CDR3 comprises 15 residues. The CDR3 DNA is TGTGCCAGCAGCCAAGAATCGGGAGGAATAGATACGCAGTATTTT. It specifies CASSQESGGIDTQYF.

The rearrangement links TRBV6-1 to TRBJ1-5; 7 bases align to TRBD1. CDR3 size: 14 residues. Germline CDR1 reads MNHNS; CDR2 reads SASEGT. Trimming cost V 3 bases and J 6 bases; bases outside gene matches: 5. CDR3 amino acids: CASSDTGVGQPQHF. The CDR3 bases are TGTGCCAGCAGTGACACAGGGGTGGGTCAGCCCCAGCATTTT.

This clonotype has just a few counts. The chain carries TRBV28 and TRBJ2-5; D is uncertain. From germline, CDR1 is MDHEN and CDR2 SYDVKM. CDR3 length equals 15 residues. V was clipped by 5 bases and J by 2 bases, with 15 bases between them. The CDR3 here is CASSPTWSAQETQYF. In DNA form, the CDR3 reads TGTGCCAGCAGTCCGACGTGGTCCGCTCAAGAGACCCAGTACTTC.